Listed below are T cell receptor beta chains from one sample, sequenced in a study of shared clonotypes between healthy human individuals. Sequencing was performed with immunoSEQ multiplex PCR; in TCRdb, only in-frame clones are kept and a portion is missing. This sample has approximately 2,000,000 clones, with around 93% found just once. The specimen sequenced was naive CD4+ T cells from PBMCs. The receptors stem from a young man in good health. Some clones in this sample may be carry-over from other donors' samples. Each CDR3 is given with its conserved first and last residue. A D gene is named only where the DNA matches it firmly. Where a row states a size, it is once, few, many or the class of an expanded clone; other rows omit it.

cdr3_aa,cdr3_nt,j_call,clone_size,d_call,v_call
CASSLAARRYEQYF,TGTGCCAGCAGCTTAGCGGCCAGGAGATACGAGCAGTACTTC,TRBJ2-7,-,-,TRBV7-8
CASSTGGWGEKLFF,TGTGCCAGCAGCACCGGGGGGTGGGGCGAAAAACTGTTTTTT,TRBJ1-4,-,-,TRBV9
CASSFSGRATDTQYF,TGTGCCAGCAGCTTTAGCGGGAGGGCCACAGATACGCAGTATTTT,TRBJ2-3,-,TRBD2,TRBV7-2
CACTGSVNYGYTF,TGTGCCTGTACCGGTTCGGTCAACTATGGCTACACCTTC,TRBJ1-2,-,-,TRBV30
CASSFFQTGGLAKETQYF,TGTGCCAGCAGCTTCTTCCAAACAGGGGGACTAGCAAAAGAGACCCAGTACTTC,TRBJ2-5,-,-,TRBV7-8
CATSRDTLTGELFF,TGTGCCACCAGCAGAGATACCCTCACCGGGGAGCTGTTTTTT,TRBJ2-2,-,-,TRBV15
CASSLDGLNEKLFF,TGCGCCAGCAGCTTAGACGGCTTGAATGAAAAACTGTTTTTT,TRBJ1-4,-,-,TRBV5-1
CATQAYNEQFF,TGTGCCACTCAGGCGTACAATGAGCAGTTCTTC,TRBJ2-1,-,-,TRBV15
CSAPPHGAQYF,TGCAGTGCTCCCCCCCACGGGGCCCAGTACTTC,TRBJ2-5,-,-,TRBV20-1
CASSPGTATNEKLFF,TGTGCCAGCAGCCCCGGGACGGCAACTAATGAAAAACTGTTTTTT,TRBJ1-4,-,-,TRBV5-6
CASTRAAAPHEQFF,TGCGCCAGCACCCGGGCGGCGGCCCCACATGAGCAGTTCTTC,TRBJ2-1,-,-,TRBV5-1
CASSIGLAGRKSYEQYF,TGCGCCAGCAGCATCGGACTAGCGGGAAGAAAGTCCTACGAGCAGTACTTC,TRBJ2-7,-,TRBD2,TRBV5-1
CASRPTGVSVHEQYF,TGTGCCAGCAGACCTACGGGAGTGAGCGTCCACGAGCAGTACTTC,TRBJ2-7,once,-,TRBV6-6
CASSFMGEKLFF,TGTGCCAGCAGCTTTATGGGGGAAAAACTGTTTTTT,TRBJ1-4,-,-,TRBV5-5